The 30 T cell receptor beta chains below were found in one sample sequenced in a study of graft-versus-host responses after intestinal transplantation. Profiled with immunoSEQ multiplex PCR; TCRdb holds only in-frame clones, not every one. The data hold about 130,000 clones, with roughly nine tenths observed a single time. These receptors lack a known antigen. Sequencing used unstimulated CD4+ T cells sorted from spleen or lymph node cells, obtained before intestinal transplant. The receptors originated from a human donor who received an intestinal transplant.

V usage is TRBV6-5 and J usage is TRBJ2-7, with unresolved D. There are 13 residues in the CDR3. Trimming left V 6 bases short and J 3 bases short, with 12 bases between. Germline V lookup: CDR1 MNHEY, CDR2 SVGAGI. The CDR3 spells CASSKYKNYEQYF. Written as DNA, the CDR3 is TGTGCCAGCAGCAAATACAAGAACTACGAGCAGTACTTC.

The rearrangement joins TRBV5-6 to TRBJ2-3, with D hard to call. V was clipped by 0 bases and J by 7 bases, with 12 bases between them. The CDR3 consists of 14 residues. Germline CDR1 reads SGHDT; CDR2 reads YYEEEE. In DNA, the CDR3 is TGTGCCAGCAGCTTGGAGGGCACCAGTTATACGCAGTATTTT. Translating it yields CASSLEGTSYTQYF.

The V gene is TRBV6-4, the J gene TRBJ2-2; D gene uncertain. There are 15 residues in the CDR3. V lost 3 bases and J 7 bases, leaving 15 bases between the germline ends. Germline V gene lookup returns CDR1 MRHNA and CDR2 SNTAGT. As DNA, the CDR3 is TGTGCCAGCAGTGAGCGTCTAGATGGCCACGGGGAGCTGTTTTTT. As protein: CASSERLDGHGELFF.

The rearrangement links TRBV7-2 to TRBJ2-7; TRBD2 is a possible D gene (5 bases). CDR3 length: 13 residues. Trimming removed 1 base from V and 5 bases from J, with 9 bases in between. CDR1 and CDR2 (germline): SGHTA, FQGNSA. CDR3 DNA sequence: TGTGCCAGCAGCTTAGAAGTCGGGAACGAGCAGTACTTC. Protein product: CASSLEVGNEQYF.

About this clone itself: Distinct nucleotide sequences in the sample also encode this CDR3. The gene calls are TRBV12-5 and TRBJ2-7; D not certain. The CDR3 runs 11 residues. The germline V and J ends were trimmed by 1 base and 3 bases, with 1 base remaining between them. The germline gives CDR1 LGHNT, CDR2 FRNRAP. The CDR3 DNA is TGTGCTAGTGGTTTGGGCTACGAGCAGTACTTC. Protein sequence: CASGLGYEQYF.

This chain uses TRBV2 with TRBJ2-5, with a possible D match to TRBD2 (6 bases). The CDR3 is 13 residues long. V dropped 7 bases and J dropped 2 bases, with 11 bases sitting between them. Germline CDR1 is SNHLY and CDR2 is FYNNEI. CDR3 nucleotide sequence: TGTGCCAGCACCAGTGGGGGGCAAGAGACCCAGTACTTC. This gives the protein CASTSGGQETQYF.

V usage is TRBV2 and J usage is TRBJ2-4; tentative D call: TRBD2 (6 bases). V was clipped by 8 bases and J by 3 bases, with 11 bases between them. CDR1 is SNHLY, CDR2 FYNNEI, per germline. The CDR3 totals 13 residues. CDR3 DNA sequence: TGTGCCAGCGGAGGAGGGGACAAAAACATTCAGTACTTC. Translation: CASGGGDKNIQYF.

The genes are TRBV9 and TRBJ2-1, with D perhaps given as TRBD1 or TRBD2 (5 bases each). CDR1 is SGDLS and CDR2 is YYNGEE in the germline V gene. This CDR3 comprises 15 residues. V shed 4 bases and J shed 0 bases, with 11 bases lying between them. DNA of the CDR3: TGTGCCAGCAGCCGGGACGCAAGCTCCTACAATGAGCAGTTCTTC. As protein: CASSRDASSYNEQFF.

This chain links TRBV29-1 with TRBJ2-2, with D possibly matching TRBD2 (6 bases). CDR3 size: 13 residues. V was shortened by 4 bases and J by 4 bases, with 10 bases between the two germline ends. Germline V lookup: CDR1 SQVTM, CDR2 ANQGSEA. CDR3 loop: CSVVGSPTGELFF. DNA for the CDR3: TGCAGCGTTGTCGGGAGCCCCACCGGGGAGCTGTTTTTT.

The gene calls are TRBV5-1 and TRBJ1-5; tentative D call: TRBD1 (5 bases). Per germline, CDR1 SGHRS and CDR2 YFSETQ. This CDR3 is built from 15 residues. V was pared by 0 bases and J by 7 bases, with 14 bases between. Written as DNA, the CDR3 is TGCGCCAGCAGCTTGGCTGGGGGGAGCGGGCAGCCCCAGCATTTT. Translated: CASSLAGGSGQPQHF. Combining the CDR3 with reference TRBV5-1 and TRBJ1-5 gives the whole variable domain KAGVTQTPRYLIKTRGQQVTLSCSPISGHRSVSWYQQTPGQGLQFLFEYFSETQRNKGNFPGRFSGRQFSNSRSEMNVSTLELGDSALYLCASSLAGGSGQPQHFGDGTRLSIL.

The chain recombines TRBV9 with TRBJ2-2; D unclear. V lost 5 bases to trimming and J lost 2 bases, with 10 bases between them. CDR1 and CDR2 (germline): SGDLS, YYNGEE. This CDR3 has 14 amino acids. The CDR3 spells CASRVTHNTGELFF. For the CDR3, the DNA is TGTGCCAGCAGGGTGACCCACAACACCGGGGAGCTGTTTTTT. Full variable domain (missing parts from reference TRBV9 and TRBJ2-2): DSGVTQTPKHLITATGQRVTLRCSPRSGDLSVYWYQQSLDQGLQFLIQYYNGEERAKGNILERFSAQQFPDLHSELNLSSLELGDSALYFCASRVTHNTGELFFGEGSRLTVL.

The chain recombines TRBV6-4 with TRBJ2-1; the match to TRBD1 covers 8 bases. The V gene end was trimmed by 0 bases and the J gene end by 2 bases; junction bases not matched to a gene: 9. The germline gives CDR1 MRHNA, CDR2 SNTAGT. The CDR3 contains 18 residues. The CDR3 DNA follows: TGTGCCAGCAGTGACTCGGAGGAGGACAGGGCCACCTACAATGAGCAGTTCTTC. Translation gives CASSDSEEDRATYNEQFF.

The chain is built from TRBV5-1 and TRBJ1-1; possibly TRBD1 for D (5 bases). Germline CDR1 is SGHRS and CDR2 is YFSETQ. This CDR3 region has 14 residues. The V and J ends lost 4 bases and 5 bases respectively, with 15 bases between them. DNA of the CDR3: TGCGCCAGCAGCCACTTGGCGGGGGGTACTGAAGCTTTCTTT. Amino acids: CASSHLAGGTEAFF.

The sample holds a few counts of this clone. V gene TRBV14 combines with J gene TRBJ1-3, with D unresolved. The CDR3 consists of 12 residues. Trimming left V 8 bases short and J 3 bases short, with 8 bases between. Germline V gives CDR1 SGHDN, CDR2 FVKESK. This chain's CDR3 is CASGSGGNTIYF. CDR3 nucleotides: TGTGCCAGCGGGTCAGGTGGAAACACCATATATTTT.

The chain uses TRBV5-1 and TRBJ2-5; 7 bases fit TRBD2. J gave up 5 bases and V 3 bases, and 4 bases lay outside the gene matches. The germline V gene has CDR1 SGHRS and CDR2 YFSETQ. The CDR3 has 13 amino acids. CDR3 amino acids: CASSWGGSETQYF. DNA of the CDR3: TGCGCCAGCAGCTGGGGGGGGTCGGAGACCCAGTACTTC.

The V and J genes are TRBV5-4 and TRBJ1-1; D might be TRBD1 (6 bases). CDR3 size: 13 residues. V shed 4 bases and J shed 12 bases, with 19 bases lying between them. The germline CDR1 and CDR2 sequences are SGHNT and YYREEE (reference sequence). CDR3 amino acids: CASSPFPDRETFF. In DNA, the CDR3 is TGTGCCAGCAGCCCCTTTCCGGACAGAGAGACTTTCTTT.

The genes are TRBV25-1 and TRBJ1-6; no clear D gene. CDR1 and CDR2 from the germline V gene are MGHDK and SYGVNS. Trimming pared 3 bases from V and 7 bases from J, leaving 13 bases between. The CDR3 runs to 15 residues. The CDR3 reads CASSEASGRNSPLHF. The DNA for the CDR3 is TGTGCCAGCAGTGAGGCCTCCGGGAGAAATTCACCCCTCCACTTT.

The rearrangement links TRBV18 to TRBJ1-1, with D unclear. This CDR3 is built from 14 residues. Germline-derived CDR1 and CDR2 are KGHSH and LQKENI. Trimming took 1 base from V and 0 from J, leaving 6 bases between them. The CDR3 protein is CASSPLQLNTEAFF. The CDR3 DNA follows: TGTGCCAGCTCACCACTACAGCTGAACACTGAAGCTTTCTTT.

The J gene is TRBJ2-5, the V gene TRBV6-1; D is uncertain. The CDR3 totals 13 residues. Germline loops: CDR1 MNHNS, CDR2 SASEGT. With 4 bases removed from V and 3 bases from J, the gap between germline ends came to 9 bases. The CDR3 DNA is TGTGCCAGCAGTGTAACAGCCGAAGAGACCCAGTACTTC. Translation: CASSVTAEETQYF.

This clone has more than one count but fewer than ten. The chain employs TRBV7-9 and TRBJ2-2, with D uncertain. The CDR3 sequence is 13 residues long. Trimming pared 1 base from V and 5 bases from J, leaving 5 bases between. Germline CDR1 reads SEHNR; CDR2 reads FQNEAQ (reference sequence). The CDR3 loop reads CASSLVSTGELFF. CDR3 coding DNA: TGTGCCAGCAGCTTAGTGTCTACCGGGGAGCTGTTTTTT.

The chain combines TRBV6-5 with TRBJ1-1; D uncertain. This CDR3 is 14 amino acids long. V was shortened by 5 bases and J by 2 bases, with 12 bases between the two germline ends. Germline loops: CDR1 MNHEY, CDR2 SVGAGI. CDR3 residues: CASSGTVTNTEAFF. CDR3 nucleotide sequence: TGTGCCAGCAGTGGTACAGTGACAAACACTGAAGCTTTCTTT.

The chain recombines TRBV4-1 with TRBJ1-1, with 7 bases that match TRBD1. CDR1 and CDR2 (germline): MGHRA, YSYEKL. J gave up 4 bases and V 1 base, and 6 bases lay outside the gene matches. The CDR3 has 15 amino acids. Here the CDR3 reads CASSQGVRGATEAFF. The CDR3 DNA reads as TGCGCCAGCAGCCAAGGGGTCAGGGGGGCCACTGAAGCTTTCTTT.

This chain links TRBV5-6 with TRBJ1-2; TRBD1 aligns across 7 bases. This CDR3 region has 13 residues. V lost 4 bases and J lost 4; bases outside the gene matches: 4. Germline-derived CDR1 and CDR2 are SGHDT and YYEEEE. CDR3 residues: CASSLGTVYGYTF. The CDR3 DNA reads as TGTGCCAGCAGCCTCGGGACAGTCTATGGCTACACCTTC.

The CDR3 loop is CASSPLSYPETQYF. Written as DNA, the CDR3 is TGTGCCAGCTCACCTTTGAGCTACCCGGAGACCCAGTACTTC. V usage is TRBV18 and J usage is TRBJ2-5, with D uncertain. Germline V gene sequence: CDR1 KGHSH, CDR2 LQKENI. Trimming left V 3 bases short and J 5 bases short, with 13 bases between. The CDR3 extends over 14 amino acids.

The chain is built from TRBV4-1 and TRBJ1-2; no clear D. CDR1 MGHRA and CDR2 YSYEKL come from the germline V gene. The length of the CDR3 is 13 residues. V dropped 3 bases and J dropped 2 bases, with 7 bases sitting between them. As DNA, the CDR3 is TGCGCCAGCAGCCATAGTCGGAACTATGGCTACACCTTC. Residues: CASSHSRNYGYTF.

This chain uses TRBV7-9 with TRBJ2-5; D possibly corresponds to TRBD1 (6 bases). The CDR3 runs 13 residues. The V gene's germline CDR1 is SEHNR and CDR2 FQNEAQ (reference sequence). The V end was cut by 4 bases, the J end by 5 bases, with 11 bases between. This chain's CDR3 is CASSYRVGETQYF. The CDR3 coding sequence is TGTGCCAGCAGCTACAGGGTTGGGGAGACCCAGTACTTC.

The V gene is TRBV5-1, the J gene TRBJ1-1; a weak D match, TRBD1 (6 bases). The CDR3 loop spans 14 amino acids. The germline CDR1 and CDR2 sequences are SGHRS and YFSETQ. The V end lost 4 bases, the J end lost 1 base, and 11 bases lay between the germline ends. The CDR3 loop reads CASSRDTSNTEAFF. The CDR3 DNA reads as TGCGCCAGCAGCCGGGACACCTCGAACACTGAAGCTTTCTTT.

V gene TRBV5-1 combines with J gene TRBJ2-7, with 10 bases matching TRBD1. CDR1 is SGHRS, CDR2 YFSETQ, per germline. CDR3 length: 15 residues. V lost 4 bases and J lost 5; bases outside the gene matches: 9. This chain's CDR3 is CASSLGGTGADEQYF. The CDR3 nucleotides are TGCGCCAGCAGCCTTGGTGGGACAGGGGCAGACGAGCAGTACTTC.

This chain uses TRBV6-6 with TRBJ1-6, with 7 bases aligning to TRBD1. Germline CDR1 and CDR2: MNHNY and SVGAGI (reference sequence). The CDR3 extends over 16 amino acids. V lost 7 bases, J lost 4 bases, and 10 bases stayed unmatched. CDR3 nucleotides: TGTGCCAGCACCAGATCGGGACAGCCTTATAATTCACCCCTCCACTTT. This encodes CASTRSGQPYNSPLHF.

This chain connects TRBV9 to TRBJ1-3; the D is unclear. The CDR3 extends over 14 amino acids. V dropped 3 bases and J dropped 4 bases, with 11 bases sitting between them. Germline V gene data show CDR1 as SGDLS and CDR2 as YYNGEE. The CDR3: CASSAREAGNTIYF. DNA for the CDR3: TGTGCCAGCAGCGCCCGGGAGGCGGGAAACACCATATATTTT.